This T cell receptor (beta chain) was recorded in a study of OX40 agonist ivuxolimab in advanced cancers. As for the study in general: Ivuxolimab is a fully human IgG2 antibody that activates OX40 (CD134). Prior therapy, whether anti-PD-1, anti-PD-L1 or anti-CTLA-4, was allowed, and roughly 41% had some. Partial responses were seen in three patients, one with hepatocellular carcinoma and two with cutaneous melanoma.

The method was immunoSEQ multiplex PCR; TCRdb's version includes in-frame clones alone and lacks a portion of them. Of about 100,000 clones listed, around 91% are singletons. CDR3 length equals 14 residues. V shed 2 bases and J shed 8 bases, with 10 bases lying between them. Per the germline V gene, CDR1 is SEHNR and CDR2 is FQNEAQ (reference sequence). This clone has a handful of counts. Its antigen is unidentified. General study findings and limits: Which antigen the expanded peripheral T cells recognized is unknown.

The sequencing here drew on CD4+ or CD8+ T cells sorted from blood, taken in a trial of the OX40 agonist ivuxolimab. The chain couples TRBV7-9 to TRBJ1-6, with D uncertain. This TCR derives from an adult with an advanced solid tumor such as melanoma, head and neck, liver or kidney cancer. The CDR3 region is CASSLSGGDSPLHF. In DNA form, the CDR3 reads TGTGCCAGCAGCTTATCTGGCGGGGATTCACCCCTCCACTTT.